These T cell receptor beta chains were read from a single sample in a study of shared clonotypes between healthy human individuals. This table comes from immunoSEQ multiplex PCR, and its TCRdb copy is limited to in-frame clones, with some not included. The sample yields under 600,000 clones, about 80% seen once. The specimen was PBMCs. The origin of the receptors is a woman between 35 and 50 years old in good health. Some clones in this sample may be carry-over from other donors' samples. The CDR3 runs from the conserved cysteine through the conserved F or W. The D gene is left open where the match is weak. The size entry is marked missing in some rows and otherwise reads once, few, many or a size class.

D gene: TRBD2
clone size: -
V gene: TRBV7-8
J gene: TRBJ2-5
CDR3 DNA: TGTGCCAGCAGCTTCGGGACTAGCGGGATTATCGCGGAGACCCAGTACTTC
CDR3 protein: CASSFGTSGIIAETQYF

D gene: -
clone size: -
V gene: TRBV18
J gene: TRBJ2-7
CDR3 DNA: TGTGCCAGCTCACCACAGGACTATCCCTTCGACGAGCAGTACTTC
CDR3 protein: CASSPQDYPFDEQYF

D gene: -
clone size: -
V gene: TRBV7-2
J gene: TRBJ2-4
CDR3 DNA: TGTGCCAGCAGCCTCAGGGAAGGAGCTCAGTACTTC
CDR3 protein: CASSLREGAQYF

D gene: TRBD1
clone size: -
V gene: TRBV27
J gene: TRBJ1-5
CDR3 DNA: TGTGCCACTCGACAGGGGCAACTACCCTATCAGCCCCAGCATTTT
CDR3 protein: CATRQGQLPYQPQHF

D gene: -
clone size: -
V gene: TRBV6-1
J gene: TRBJ2-2
CDR3 DNA: TGTGCCGCTGGGGGAGATTTCACCGGGGAGCTGTTTTTT
CDR3 protein: CAAGGDFTGELFF

D gene: -
clone size: -
V gene: TRBV19
J gene: TRBJ1-1
CDR3 DNA: TGTGCCAGTAGTCAGGGGAACACTGAAGCTTTCTTT
CDR3 protein: CASSQGNTEAFF

D gene: -
clone size: -
V gene: TRBV6-1
J gene: TRBJ2-1
CDR3 DNA: TGTGCCAGCAGTAACCCGGACGGATACAATGAGCAGTTCTTC
CDR3 protein: CASSNPDGYNEQFF

D gene: TRBD1
clone size: -
V gene: TRBV11-2
J gene: TRBJ1-2
CDR3 DNA: TGTGCCAGCAGCTTGACAGGGCTGTATGGCTACACCTTC
CDR3 protein: CASSLTGLYGYTF

D gene: -
clone size: -
V gene: TRBV5-1
J gene: TRBJ2-7
CDR3 DNA: TGCGCCAGCAGCTTGTCGGGTACCTACGAGCAGTACTTC
CDR3 protein: CASSLSGTYEQYF

D gene: -
clone size: once
V gene: TRBV28
J gene: TRBJ2-7
CDR3 DNA: TGTGCCAGCAGTTTGGGCGGGTACGAGCAGTACTTC
CDR3 protein: CASSLGGYEQYF

D gene: -
clone size: -
V gene: TRBV28
J gene: TRBJ2-5
CDR3 DNA: TGTGCCAGCCAAAACCACAAAACCCTCCAAGAGACCCAGTACTTC
CDR3 protein: CASQNHKTLQETQYF

D gene: -
clone size: -
V gene: TRBV4-3
J gene: TRBJ2-6
CDR3 DNA: TGCGCCAGCAGCCAAAGCTCCGGGGGCTTCTCCGTTCCTGGGGCCAACGTCCTGACTTTC
CDR3 protein: CASSQSSGGFSVPGANVLTF

D gene: TRBD2
clone size: -
V gene: TRBV28
J gene: TRBJ2-1
CDR3 DNA: TGTGCCAGCAGTTTATGGCTAGCGGGAGCTGAGCAGTTCTTC
CDR3 protein: CASSLWLAGAEQFF

D gene: -
clone size: -
V gene: TRBV29-1
J gene: TRBJ2-3
CDR3 DNA: TGCAGCGTTTTCGGCGGGACGCTCACAGATACGCAGTATTTT
CDR3 protein: CSVFGGTLTDTQYF

D gene: -
clone size: few
V gene: TRBV6-1
J gene: TRBJ2-2
CDR3 DNA: TGTGCCAGCGCTCGGGACACCGGGGAGCTGTTTTTT
CDR3 protein: CASARDTGELFF

D gene: -
clone size: -
V gene: TRBV21-1
J gene: TRBJ2-1
CDR3 DNA: TGTGCCAGCAGCAAAGAACAGAGGACTAGGGGGAATGAGCAGTTCTTC
CDR3 protein: CASSKEQRTRGNEQFF

D gene: -
clone size: -
V gene: TRBV5-4
J gene: TRBJ1-2
CDR3 DNA: TGTGCCAGCAGCCGCAACACCGGGACAAGGGCCCCCTATGGCTACACCTTC
CDR3 protein: CASSRNTGTRAPYGYTF

D gene: TRBD1
clone size: -
V gene: TRBV28
J gene: TRBJ2-2
CDR3 DNA: TGTGCCAGCCGGACAGGGGAGTACACCGGGGAGCTGTTTTTT
CDR3 protein: CASRTGEYTGELFF

D gene: TRBD1
clone size: -
V gene: TRBV4-1
J gene: TRBJ1-5
CDR3 DNA: TGCGCCAGCAGCCACCGACAGGGGGTAATCAATCAGCCCCAGCATTTT
CDR3 protein: CASSHRQGVINQPQHF

D gene: -
clone size: -
V gene: TRBV7-3
J gene: TRBJ2-2
CDR3 DNA: TGTGCCAGCAGCAAACTAGCTGCGAACACCGGGGAGCTGTTTTTT
CDR3 protein: CASSKLAANTGELFF

D gene: -
clone size: -
V gene: TRBV2
J gene: TRBJ2-1
CDR3 DNA: TGTGCCAGCAGCATACTAGGCTACAATGAGCAGTTCTTC
CDR3 protein: CASSILGYNEQFF

D gene: TRBD1
clone size: -
V gene: TRBV27
J gene: TRBJ2-2
CDR3 DNA: TGTGCCAGCAGTTTCTCCGGGACAGGGGGCGCAGACGGGGAGCTGTTTTTT
CDR3 protein: CASSFSGTGGADGELFF

D gene: -
clone size: -
V gene: TRBV14
J gene: TRBJ1-4
CDR3 DNA: TGTGCCAGCAGCCAAAGGTCCGGGGCTAATGAAAAACTGTTTTTT
CDR3 protein: CASSQRSGANEKLFF

D gene: -
clone size: -
V gene: TRBV28
J gene: TRBJ2-1
CDR3 DNA: TGTGCCAGCAGTGACAGACAGCTACACTCGCAGTTCTTC
CDR3 protein: CASSDRQLHSQFF

D gene: -
clone size: -
V gene: TRBV7-8
J gene: TRBJ2-5
CDR3 DNA: TGTGCCAGCACCTTTGGTGAGACCCAGTACTTC
CDR3 protein: CASTFGETQYF

D gene: -
clone size: once
V gene: TRBV7-2
J gene: TRBJ1-5
CDR3 DNA: TGTGCCAGCAGCCCCCGCATGGGCAATCAGCCCCAGCATTTT
CDR3 protein: CASSPRMGNQPQHF

D gene: TRBD2
clone size: once
V gene: TRBV27
J gene: TRBJ2-7
CDR3 DNA: TGTGCCAGCAGTACCCTACGACTAGCGGGAGGGTACGAGCAGTACTTC
CDR3 protein: CASSTLRLAGGYEQYF

D gene: -
clone size: -
V gene: TRBV2
J gene: TRBJ2-1
CDR3 DNA: TGTGCCAGCAGTGAAAGGCTAGCGTATACCCCCTACAATGAGCAGTTCTTC
CDR3 protein: CASSERLAYTPYNEQFF

D gene: -
clone size: -
V gene: TRBV18
J gene: TRBJ2-5
CDR3 DNA: TGTGCCAGCTCACCATCGGGGGAGGAGACCCAGTACTTC
CDR3 protein: CASSPSGEETQYF

D gene: TRBD1
clone size: -
V gene: TRBV7-9
J gene: TRBJ2-3
CDR3 DNA: TGTGCCAGCAGCTTTCCCGGGACAGGGGGCACAGATACGCAGTATTTT
CDR3 protein: CASSFPGTGGTDTQYF

D gene: TRBD1
clone size: few
V gene: TRBV9
J gene: TRBJ2-1
CDR3 DNA: TGTGCCAGCAGCGTTGCAGGAAACGACAGGGTTGGGCAGTTCTTC
CDR3 protein: CASSVAGNDRVGQFF

D gene: -
clone size: -
V gene: TRBV5-1
J gene: TRBJ2-2
CDR3 DNA: TGCGCCAGCAGCTTGGGCGGACAAAACACCGGGGAGCTGTTTTTT
CDR3 protein: CASSLGGQNTGELFF

D gene: TRBD2
clone size: -
V gene: TRBV11-2
J gene: TRBJ2-7
CDR3 DNA: TGTGCCAGCAGCCCGGGACTAGCTGACGAGCAGTACTTC
CDR3 protein: CASSPGLADEQYF

D gene: -
clone size: -
V gene: TRBV6-1
J gene: TRBJ1-5
CDR3 DNA: TGTGCCAGCAGTGAGATCCCCGCAGGACTCAATCAGCCCCAGCATTTT
CDR3 protein: CASSEIPAGLNQPQHF

D gene: -
clone size: -
V gene: TRBV15
J gene: TRBJ1-2
CDR3 DNA: TGTGCCACCAGCAGAGACAGGGCTAACTATGGCTACACCTTC
CDR3 protein: CATSRDRANYGYTF

D gene: -
clone size: -
V gene: TRBV11-3
J gene: TRBJ1-6
CDR3 DNA: TGTGCCAGCAGCTTAATCTGGGGCCGACCGTTTAATTCACCCCTCCACTTT
CDR3 protein: CASSLIWGRPFNSPLHF

D gene: -
clone size: -
V gene: TRBV6-6
J gene: TRBJ2-3
CDR3 DNA: TGTGCCAGCAGTTACCAACAGAGGCCCACAGATACGCAGTATTTT
CDR3 protein: CASSYQQRPTDTQYF